These 10 T cell receptor beta chains originate from one sample sequenced in a study of T cells in Graves' hyperthyroidism and ophthalmopathy. Amplification yielded TCR beta CDR3 regions, with RNA transcripts as the source. The HTBI primer set was used in a first-round RT-PCR of the TCR CDR3. MiXCR, applied by TCRdb to the multiplex PCR reads, yields one record per CDR3 protein. The sample lists some 570,000 distinct CDR3 sequences, about 15% occurring once. The sequenced material came from blood. These receptors all come from a woman aged 18-35 years with Graves' ophthalmopathy.

V is TRBV3-1 and J is TRBJ2-6; D is ambiguous. This CDR3 comprises 14 residues. Germline V gives CDR1 LGHDT, CDR2 YNNKEL (reference sequence). With 1 base removed from V and 6 bases from J, the gap between germline ends came to 7 bases. CDR3 sequence: CASSQVWVANVLTF. As DNA, the CDR3 is TGTGCCAGCAGCCAAGTGTGGGTGGCCAACGTCCTGACTTTC.

The chain has TRBV6-1 and TRBJ2-3, with TRBD1 matching 9 bases. The CDR3 is made up of 15 amino acids. Germline CDR1 reads MNHNS; CDR2 reads SASEGT. The trim removed 3 bases at V and 4 bases at J, leaving 5 bases unmatched. The CDR3 sequence is CASSDSQGASDTQYF. The CDR3 nucleotides are TGTGCCAGCAGTGATTCACAGGGGGCCTCAGATACGCAGTATTTT.

At least ten counts were recorded for this clonotype. The V call is TRBV28, the J call TRBJ1-5; D call uncertain. CDR1 is MDHEN, CDR2 SYDVKM, per germline. The V and J ends lost 2 bases and 5 bases respectively, with 7 bases between them. The CDR3 consists of 13 residues. Here the CDR3 DNA reads TGTGCCAGCAGTTTAGGGCCGGATCAGCCCCAGCATTTT. Translating it yields CASSLGPDQPQHF.

There are many counts of this clonotype. The rearrangement uses TRBV28 and TRBJ2-1; the D is unclear. The V and J ends lost 6 bases and 12 bases respectively, with 15 bases between them. Germline V gene lookup returns CDR1 MDHEN and CDR2 SYDVKM. The CDR3 runs 12 residues. CDR3 sequence: CASSPGHVGQFF. Written as DNA, the CDR3 is TGTGCCAGCAGCCCCGGCCACGTTGGGCAGTTCTTC.

This clonotype was counted a few times. V is TRBV27 and J is TRBJ2-2, with D possibly TRBD1 on 5 matching bases. The V and J ends lost 7 bases and 5 bases respectively, with 14 bases between them. This CDR3 contains 14 residues. Germline assignment: CDR1 MNHEY and CDR2 SMNVEV (reference sequence). The CDR3 protein is CASTADSLTGELFF. The CDR3 nucleotides read TGTGCCAGCACCGCCGACAGTTTGACCGGGGAGCTGTTTTTT.

This clonotype was observed a few times. The J gene is TRBJ1-3, the V gene TRBV5-1, with D unresolved. This CDR3 spans 14 amino acids. CDR1 and CDR2 from the germline V gene are SGHRS and YFSETQ. Trimming took 5 bases from V and 2 from J, leaving 11 bases between them. CDR3 bases: TGCGCCAGCAGACCCCTTATTACTGGAAACACCATATATTTT. Its translation is CASRPLITGNTIYF.

There are many counts of this clonotype. CDR3 amino acids: CASSLLDESYEQYF. The CDR3 region has the DNA TGTGCCAGCAGCTTACTGGATGAGTCCTACGAGCAGTACTTC. The rearrangement joins TRBV11-2 to TRBJ2-7, with no clear D. Trimming took 2 bases from V and 1 from J, leaving 9 bases between them. This CDR3 is 14 amino acids long. In germline, CDR1 is SGHAT, CDR2 FQNNGV. Complete variable domain (other parts from reference TRBV11-2 and TRBJ2-7): EAGVAQSPRYKIIEKRQSVAFWCNPISGHATLYWYQQILGQGPKLLIQFQNNGVVDDSQLPKDRFSAERLKGVDSTLKIQPAKLEDSAVYLCASSLLDESYEQYFGPGTRLTVT.

This clonotype appeared a few times. This chain uses TRBV9 with TRBJ2-2; D unresolved. From germline, CDR1 is SGDLS and CDR2 YYNGEE. The CDR3 extends over 15 amino acids. V was clipped by 0 bases and J by 1 base, with 7 bases between them. The CDR3 is CASSVVAENTGELFF. CDR3 coding DNA: TGTGCCAGCAGCGTAGTAGCAGAGAACACCGGGGAGCTGTTTTTT.

This clonotype was seen ten or more times. The chain is built from TRBV27 and TRBJ2-1; D may be TRBD1 (6 bases). The end of the DNA aligns better with TRBJ2-7, so the J call may be wrong. The CDR3 length is 15 residues. Germline assignment: CDR1 MNHEY and CDR2 SMNVEV (reference sequence). CDR3 sequence: CASSLTGALRNEQYF. The CDR3, as DNA: TGTGCCAGCAGTCTGACAGGAGCTCTTAGAAATGAGCAGTACTTC.

Concerning this clonotype: A read error may be the cause here, since a much bigger clone is one base away. The chain is built from TRBV28 and TRBJ2-1; the D gene is possibly TRBD1 (5 bases). The CDR3 loop spans 15 amino acids. Deletions cut 7 bases from V and 6 bases from J, with 19 bases between. Germline CDR1 MDHEN, CDR2 SYDVKM. The DNA of the CDR3 is TGTGCCAGCACCACGACAGCCTGGTACATCAATGAGCAGTTCTTC. This encodes CASTTTAWYINEQFF.